Below, 4 T cell receptor beta chains from the same sample are listed, as sequenced in a study of blood T cells in healthy people across ages. Using a J-beta primer mix together with a sample-barcoded 5' primer, a second PCR was run for roughly 7 to 11 cycles. In TCRdb, the 5' RACE reads were re-called with MiXCR into one record per CDR3 protein. This sample has over 550,000 distinct CDR3 sequences, with roughly 30% found just once. What was sequenced was blood. The receptor source for this set is an elderly woman in good health.

At least ten counts were recorded for this clonotype. The V and J genes are TRBV7-2 and TRBJ2-7; 8 positions match TRBD2. Trimming removed 1 base from V and 0 bases from J; junction bases left unmatched: 8. The CDR3 is 17 residues long. Germline lookup yields CDR1 SGHTA and CDR2 FQGNSA. In nucleotides, the CDR3 is TGTGCCAGCAGCTTAGTCGCGAGCGGGGGATCCTCCTACGAGCAGTACTTC. Its translation is CASSLVASGGSSYEQYF.

The chain joins TRBV7-9 to TRBJ2-1, with TRBD2 identical over 9 bases. Per the germline V gene, CDR1 is SEHNR and CDR2 is FQNEAQ (reference sequence). V lost 5 bases and J lost 13; bases outside the gene matches: 6. This CDR3 has 12 amino acids. The CDR3 DNA reads as TGTGCCAGCAGCCTCGGGACTAGCAACCAGTTCTTC. This translates into CASSLGTSNQFF.

The sample holds a few counts of this clonotype. J is TRBJ2-3 and V is TRBV6-6, with D perhaps given as TRBD1 or TRBD2 (5 bases each). V was clipped by 4 bases and J by 2 bases, with 19 bases between them. The CDR3 has 17 residues. The germline V gene has CDR1 MNHNY and CDR2 SVGAGI (reference sequence). Here the CDR3 reads CASSLGATNGVTDTQYF. CDR3 DNA: TGTGCCAGCAGTTTAGGGGCGACTAACGGGGTCACAGATACGCAGTATTTT.

Regarding this clonotype: A read error may produce the germline difference seen at one junction end. The rearrangement joins TRBV11-2 to TRBJ2-4; D perhaps matches TRBD2 (5 bases). Matching the DNA end better, TRBJ2-5 makes the J call doubtful. Germline loops: CDR1 SGHAT, CDR2 FQNNGV. There are 15 residues in the CDR3. The CDR3 DNA reads as TGTACCAGCAGCTTAGACGGGGTAGTTCAAGAGACCCAGTACTTC. Translated, it gives CTSSLDGVVQETQYF.